The 10 T cell receptor beta chains below come from one sample, sequenced in a study of T cells in Graves' hyperthyroidism and ophthalmopathy. The source material, RNA transcripts, was used to amplify TCR beta CDR3 regions. The study used the HTBI primer set for a first-round RT-PCR of the TCR CDR3. TCRdb re-called the multiplex PCR reads with MiXCR, one entry per CDR3 protein. The table has approximately 720,000 distinct CDR3 sequences, around 20% seen once; the top ten hold 16%. The sequencing input was blood. The receptors were gathered from a woman between 50 and 59 years old with Graves' hyperthyroidism that later progressed to Graves' ophthalmopathy.

The chain combines TRBV11-2 with TRBJ1-6; D gene ambiguous. The CDR3 is made up of 14 amino acids. Between the trimmed V and J ends, which lost 3 bases and 10 bases, there was a span of 13 bases. Germline lookup yields CDR1 SGHAT and CDR2 FQNNGV. In DNA, the CDR3 is TGTGCCAGCAGCTTGGACGGGGTGATCTCACCCCTCCACTTT. It yields the protein CASSLDGVISPLHF.

In DNA form, the CDR3 reads TGTGCCAGCAGCCAGGGACAGTCCTGGTACAATGAGCAGTTCTTC. Protein: CASSQGQSWYNEQFF. This chain joins TRBV14 and TRBJ2-1; 7 bases fit TRBD1. V gave up 3 bases and J gave up 4 bases; unmatched junction bases: 6. This CDR3 region has 15 residues. The V gene's germline CDR1 is SGHDN and CDR2 FVKESK. Variable domain in full (rest from reference TRBV14 and TRBJ2-1): EAGVTQFPSHSVIEKGQTVTLRCDPISGHDNLYWYRRVMGKEIKFLLHFVKESKQDESGMPNNRFLAERTGGTYSTLKVQPAELEDSGVYFCASSQGQSWYNEQFFGPGTRLTVL.

In the case of this clonotype: Being one base from a much bigger clone, this may be a read error. The chain employs TRBV20-1 and TRBJ2-5; a weak D match, TRBD1 (5 bases). CDR1 DFQATT and CDR2 SNEGSKA come from the germline V gene (reference sequence). The CDR3 spans 14 residues. The CDR3 nucleotides read TGCGGTGCTAGAGATCATCTCGACAGTGAGACCCAGTACTTC. This translates into CGARDHLDSETQYF.

J is TRBJ2-2 and V is TRBV27; 13 bases fit TRBD2. In germline, CDR1 is MNHEY, CDR2 SMNVEV (reference sequence). This CDR3 region has 15 residues. J gave up 7 bases and V 4 bases, and 3 bases lay outside the gene matches. CDR3 sequence reads: CASSWTSGGIGELFF. CDR3 nucleotide sequence: TGTGCCAGCAGTTGGACTAGCGGGGGTATCGGGGAGCTGTTTTTT.

This clonotype appeared a single time. V usage is TRBV29-1 and J usage is TRBJ2-1; D unclear. Germline-derived CDR1 and CDR2 are SQVTM and ANQGSEA. The CDR3 extends over 13 amino acids. Trimming removed 8 bases at V and 2 bases at J, with 13 bases between. Here the CDR3 reads CSQDRVAYNEQFF. The CDR3 bases are TGCAGCCAAGATAGGGTGGCCTACAATGAGCAGTTCTTC.

This clonotype was observed a handful of times. The rearrangement joins TRBV7-3 to TRBJ2-3; perhaps D is TRBD1 or TRBD2 (5 bases each). V was shortened by 1 base and J by 3 bases, with 23 bases between the two germline ends. Germline CDR1 SGHTA, CDR2 FQGTGA. This CDR3 comprises 19 residues. The CDR3 reads CASSLNPGPTRTGTDTQYF. DNA for the CDR3: TGTGCCAGCAGCTTAAATCCGGGACCTACAAGAACCGGGACAGATACGCAGTATTTT.

This rearrangement joins TRBV9 to TRBJ1-2; possible D gene TRBD1, 5 bases. Germline V gene lookup returns CDR1 SGDLS and CDR2 YYNGEE. The CDR3 has 15 amino acids. Trimming removed 4 bases at V and 1 base at J, with 14 bases between. The DNA of the CDR3 is TGTGCCAGCAGCCCCCCCGAGACAGATAACTATGGCTACACCTTC. Translation gives CASSPPETDNYGYTF.

V usage is TRBV10-3 and J usage is TRBJ1-1; D call uncertain. V lost 8 bases, J lost 0 bases, and 13 bases lay in between. Germline V gene sequence: CDR1 ENHRY, CDR2 SYGVKD. This CDR3 spans 14 amino acids. CDR3 in DNA: TGTGCCATCGCGATGGTGGAGATGAACACTGAAGCTTTCTTT. It yields the protein CAIAMVEMNTEAFF.

The sample holds a few counts of this clonotype. DNA for the CDR3: TGTGCCAGCAGCGTAGCGGTGGTTGCAGATACGCAGTATTTT. Translating it yields CASSVAVVADTQYF. The genes are TRBV9 and TRBJ2-3, with D unresolved. V was clipped by 0 bases and J by 4 bases, with 9 bases between them. The CDR3 totals 14 residues. CDR1 is SGDLS, CDR2 YYNGEE, per germline.

This clonotype was detected many times. J is TRBJ1-1 and V is TRBV5-1; 8 bases are shared with TRBD1. V shed 0 bases and J 6 bases; nucleotides not matched to a gene: 7. The length of the CDR3 is 15 residues. Germline assignment: CDR1 SGHRS and CDR2 YFSETQ. CDR3: CASSLEVRGLPEAFF. Written as DNA, the CDR3 is TGCGCCAGCAGCTTGGAGGTCAGGGGGCTGCCTGAAGCTTTCTTT.